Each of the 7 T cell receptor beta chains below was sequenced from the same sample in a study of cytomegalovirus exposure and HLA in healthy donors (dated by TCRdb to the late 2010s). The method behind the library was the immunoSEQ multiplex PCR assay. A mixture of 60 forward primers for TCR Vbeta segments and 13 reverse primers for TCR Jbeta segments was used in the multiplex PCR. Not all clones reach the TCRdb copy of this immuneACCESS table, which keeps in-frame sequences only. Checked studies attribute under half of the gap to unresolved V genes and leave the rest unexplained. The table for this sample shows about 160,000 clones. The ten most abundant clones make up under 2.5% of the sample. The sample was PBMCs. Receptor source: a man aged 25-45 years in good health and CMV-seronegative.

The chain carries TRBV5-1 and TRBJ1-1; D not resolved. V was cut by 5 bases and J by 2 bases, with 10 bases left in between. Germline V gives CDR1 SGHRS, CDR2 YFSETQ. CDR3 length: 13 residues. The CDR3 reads CASREGGNTEAFF. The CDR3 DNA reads TGCGCCAGCAGGGAGGGAGGAAACACTGAAGCTTTCTTT.

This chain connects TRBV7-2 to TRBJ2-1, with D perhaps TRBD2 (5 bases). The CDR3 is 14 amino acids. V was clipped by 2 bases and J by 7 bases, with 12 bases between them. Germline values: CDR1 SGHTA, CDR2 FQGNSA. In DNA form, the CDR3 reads TGTGCCAGCAGCTTACCAATAGGGAGAAATGAGCAGTTCTTC. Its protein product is CASSLPIGRNEQFF.

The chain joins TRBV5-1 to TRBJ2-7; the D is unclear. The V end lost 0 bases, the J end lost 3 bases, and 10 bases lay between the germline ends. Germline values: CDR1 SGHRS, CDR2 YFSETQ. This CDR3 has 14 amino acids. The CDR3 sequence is CASSLVAGLYEQYF. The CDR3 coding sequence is TGCGCCAGCAGCTTGGTGGCAGGCCTCTACGAGCAGTACTTC.

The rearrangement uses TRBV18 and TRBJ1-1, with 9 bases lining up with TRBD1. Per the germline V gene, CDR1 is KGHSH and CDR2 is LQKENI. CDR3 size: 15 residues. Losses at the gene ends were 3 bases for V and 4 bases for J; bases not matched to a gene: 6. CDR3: CASSPPTGGGTEAFF. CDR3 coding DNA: TGTGCCAGCTCACCCCCGACAGGGGGAGGCACTGAAGCTTTCTTT.

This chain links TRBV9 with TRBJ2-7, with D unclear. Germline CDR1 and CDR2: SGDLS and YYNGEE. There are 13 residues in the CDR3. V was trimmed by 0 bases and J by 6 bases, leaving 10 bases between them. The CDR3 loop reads CASSVDASAEQYF. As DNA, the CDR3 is TGTGCCAGCAGCGTAGACGCGTCTGCCGAGCAGTACTTC.

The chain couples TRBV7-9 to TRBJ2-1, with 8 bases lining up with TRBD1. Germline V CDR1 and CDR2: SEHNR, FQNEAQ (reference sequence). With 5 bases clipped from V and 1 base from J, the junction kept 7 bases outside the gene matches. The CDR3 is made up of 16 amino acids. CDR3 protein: CASSPRTGWSYNEQFF. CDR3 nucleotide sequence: TGTGCCAGCAGCCCACGGACAGGGTGGTCCTACAATGAGCAGTTCTTC.

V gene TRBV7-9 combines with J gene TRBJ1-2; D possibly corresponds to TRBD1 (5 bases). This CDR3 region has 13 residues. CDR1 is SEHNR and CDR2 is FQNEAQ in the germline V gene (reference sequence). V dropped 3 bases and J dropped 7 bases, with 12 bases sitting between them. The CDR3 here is CASSLGGGSGYTF. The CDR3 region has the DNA TGTGCCAGCAGCTTGGGCGGGGGTAGTGGCTACACCTTC.